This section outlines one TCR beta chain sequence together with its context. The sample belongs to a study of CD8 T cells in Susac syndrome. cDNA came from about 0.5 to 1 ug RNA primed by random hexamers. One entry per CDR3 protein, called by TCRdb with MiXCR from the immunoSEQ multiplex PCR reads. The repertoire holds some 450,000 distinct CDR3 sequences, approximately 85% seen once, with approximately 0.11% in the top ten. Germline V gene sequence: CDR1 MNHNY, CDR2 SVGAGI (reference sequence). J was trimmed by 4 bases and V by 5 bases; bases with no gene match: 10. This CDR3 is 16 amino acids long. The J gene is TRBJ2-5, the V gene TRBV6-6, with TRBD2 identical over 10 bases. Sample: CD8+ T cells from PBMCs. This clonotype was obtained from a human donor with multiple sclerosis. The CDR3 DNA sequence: TGTGCCAGCAGTCTCCTAGCGGGAGAGGGTAGAGAGACCCAGTACTTC. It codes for CASSLLAGEGRETQYF.